Each of the 5 T cell receptor beta chains below was sequenced from the same sample in a study of T cells in Graves' hyperthyroidism and ophthalmopathy. It was RNA transcripts that yielded the amplified TCR beta CDR3 regions. The study used the HTBI primer set for a first-round RT-PCR of the TCR CDR3. MiXCR was run by TCRdb on the multiplex PCR reads, yielding one entry per CDR3 protein. The data show some 550,000 distinct CDR3 sequences, with approximately 15% seen just once and less than 3.5% held by the top ten. Sample: blood. The receptor set was obtained from a middle-aged woman with Graves' ophthalmopathy.

The rearrangement joins TRBV5-1 to TRBJ2-1; a weak D match, TRBD1 (6 bases). Trimming took off 1 base at V and 6 bases at J, with 14 bases between the two ends. Germline CDR1 and CDR2: SGHRS and YFSETQ. The CDR3 runs 15 residues. CDR3 nucleotide sequence: TGCGCCAGCAGCTTGCATCAGGGGCCCGGCAATGAGCAGTTCTTC. It specifies CASSLHQGPGNEQFF.

There are many counts of this clonotype. This chain connects TRBV18 to TRBJ2-7; D gene uncertain. CDR1 is KGHSH and CDR2 is LQKENI in the germline V gene. Trimming removed 8 bases at V and 2 bases at J, with 16 bases between. The CDR3 totals 14 residues. CDR3 in amino acids: CASLDPGSPYEQYF. In nucleotides, the CDR3 is TGTGCCAGCCTCGATCCGGGCTCTCCCTACGAGCAGTACTTC.

The rearrangement uses TRBV2 and TRBJ1-6, with unresolved D. The CDR3 spans 17 residues. The germline CDR1 and CDR2 sequences are SNHLY and FYNNEI. Trimming took 6 bases from V and 0 from J, leaving 15 bases between them. The CDR3: CASRNHEGSSYNSPLHF. CDR3 coding DNA: TGTGCCAGCAGGAATCACGAGGGCAGCTCCTATAATTCACCCCTCCACTTT.

The chain couples TRBV6-1 to TRBJ2-5, with 13 bases that match TRBD2. J was trimmed by 4 bases and V by 8 bases; bases with no gene match: 4. Per the germline V gene, CDR1 is MNHNS and CDR2 is SASEGT. The CDR3 sequence is 14 residues long. The CDR3 DNA reads TGTGCCAGCCGACTAGCGGGAGGCCGAGAGACCCAGTACTTC. It specifies CASRLAGGRETQYF.

This clonotype has at least ten counts. The rearrangement links TRBV12-3 or TRBV12-4 to TRBJ2-7, with D possibly TRBD2 on 5 matching bases. The CDR3 contains 14 residues. Trimming stripped 5 bases from V and 5 bases from J, with 16 bases between. The CDR3 sequence is CASSADERVHEQYF. Here the CDR3 DNA reads TGTGCCAGCAGTGCGGACGAGAGGGTGCACGAGCAGTACTTC.